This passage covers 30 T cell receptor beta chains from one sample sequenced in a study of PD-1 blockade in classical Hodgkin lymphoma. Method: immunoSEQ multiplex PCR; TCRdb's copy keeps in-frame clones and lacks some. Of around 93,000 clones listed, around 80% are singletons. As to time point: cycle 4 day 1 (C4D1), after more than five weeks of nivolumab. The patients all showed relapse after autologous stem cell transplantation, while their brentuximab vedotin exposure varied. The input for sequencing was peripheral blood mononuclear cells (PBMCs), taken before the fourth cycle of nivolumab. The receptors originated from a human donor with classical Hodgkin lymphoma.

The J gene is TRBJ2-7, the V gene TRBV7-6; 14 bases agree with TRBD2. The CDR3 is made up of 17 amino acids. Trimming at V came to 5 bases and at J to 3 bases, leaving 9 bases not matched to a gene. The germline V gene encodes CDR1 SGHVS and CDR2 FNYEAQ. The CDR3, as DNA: TGTGCCAGCAGCCCCTGGTCCGGGACTAGCGGGAGCTACGAGCAGTACTTC. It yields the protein CASSPWSGTSGSYEQYF.

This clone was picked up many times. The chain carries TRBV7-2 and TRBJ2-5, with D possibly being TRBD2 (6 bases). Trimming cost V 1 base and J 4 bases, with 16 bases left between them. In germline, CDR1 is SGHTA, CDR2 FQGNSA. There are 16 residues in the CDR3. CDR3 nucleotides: TGTGCCAGCAGCTTAGGGGGGACTCGAACACGAGAGACCCAGTACTTC. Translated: CASSLGGTRTRETQYF.

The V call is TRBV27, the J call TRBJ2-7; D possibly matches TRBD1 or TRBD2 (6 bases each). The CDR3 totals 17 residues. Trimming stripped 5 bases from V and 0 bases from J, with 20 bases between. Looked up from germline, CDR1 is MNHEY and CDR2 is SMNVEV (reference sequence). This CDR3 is CASSVGGLGLYSYEQYF. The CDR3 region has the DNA TGTGCCAGCAGTGTGGGGGGCCTAGGGCTTTACTCCTACGAGCAGTACTTC.

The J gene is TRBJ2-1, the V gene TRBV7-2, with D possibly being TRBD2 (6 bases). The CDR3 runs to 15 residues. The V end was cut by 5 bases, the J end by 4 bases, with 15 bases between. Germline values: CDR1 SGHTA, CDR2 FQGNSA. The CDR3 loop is CASSPRESVYNEQFF. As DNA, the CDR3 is TGTGCCAGCAGCCCCCGGGAGTCGGTATACAATGAGCAGTTCTTC.

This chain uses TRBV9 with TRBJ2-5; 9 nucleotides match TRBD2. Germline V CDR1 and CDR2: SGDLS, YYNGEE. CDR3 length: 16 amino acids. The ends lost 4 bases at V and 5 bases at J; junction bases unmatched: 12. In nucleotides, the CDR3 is TGTGCCAGCAGCACCTTGGGGGTAGCGGGAGTTGAGACCCAGTACTTC. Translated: CASSTLGVAGVETQYF.

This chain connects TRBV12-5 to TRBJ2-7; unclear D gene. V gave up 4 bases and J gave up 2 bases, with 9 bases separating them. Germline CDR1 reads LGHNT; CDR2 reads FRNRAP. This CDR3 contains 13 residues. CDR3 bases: TGTGCTAGTGGTTCATCAGAAACCTACGAGCAGTACTTC. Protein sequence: CASGSSETYEQYF.

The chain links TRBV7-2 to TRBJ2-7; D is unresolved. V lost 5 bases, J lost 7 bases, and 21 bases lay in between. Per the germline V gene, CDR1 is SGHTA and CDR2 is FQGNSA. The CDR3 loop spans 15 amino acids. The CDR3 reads CASSPNSRALGEQYF. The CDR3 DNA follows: TGTGCCAGCAGCCCAAATTCTAGGGCCTTGGGGGAGCAGTACTTC. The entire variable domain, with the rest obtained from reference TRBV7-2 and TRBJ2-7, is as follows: GAGVSQSPSNKVTEKGKDVELRCDPISGHTALYWYRQSLGQGLEFLIYFQGNSAPDKSGLPSDRFSAERTGGSVSTLTIQRTQQEDSAVYLCASSPNSRALGEQYFGPGTRLTVT.

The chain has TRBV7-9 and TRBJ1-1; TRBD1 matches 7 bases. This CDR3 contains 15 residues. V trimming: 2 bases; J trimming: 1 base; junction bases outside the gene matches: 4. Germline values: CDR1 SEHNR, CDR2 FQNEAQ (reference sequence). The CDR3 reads CASSLIGTENTEAFF. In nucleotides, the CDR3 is TGTGCCAGCAGCTTAATCGGGACAGAGAACACTGAAGCTTTCTTT.

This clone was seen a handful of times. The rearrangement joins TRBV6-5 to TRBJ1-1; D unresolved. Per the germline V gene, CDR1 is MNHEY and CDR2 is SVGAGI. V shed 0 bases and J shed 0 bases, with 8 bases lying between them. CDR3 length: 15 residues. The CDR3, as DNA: TGTGCCAGCAGTTACTCGAGAGGAATGAACACTGAAGCTTTCTTT. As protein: CASSYSRGMNTEAFF.

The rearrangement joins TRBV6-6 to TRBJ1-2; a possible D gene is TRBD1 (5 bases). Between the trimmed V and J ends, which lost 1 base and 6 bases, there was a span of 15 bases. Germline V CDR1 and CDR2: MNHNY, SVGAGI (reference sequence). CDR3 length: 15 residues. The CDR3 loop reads CASSYFWGREDGYTF. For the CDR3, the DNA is TGTGCCAGCAGTTACTTTTGGGGGAGGGAGGATGGCTACACCTTC.

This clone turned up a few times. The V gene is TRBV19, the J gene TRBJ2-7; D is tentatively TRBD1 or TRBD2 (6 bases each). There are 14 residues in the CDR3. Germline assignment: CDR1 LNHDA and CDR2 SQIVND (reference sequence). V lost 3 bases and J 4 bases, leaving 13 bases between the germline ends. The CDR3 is CASSMRGAVYEQYF. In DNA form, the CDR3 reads TGTGCCAGTAGTATGAGGGGGGCCGTGTACGAGCAGTACTTC.

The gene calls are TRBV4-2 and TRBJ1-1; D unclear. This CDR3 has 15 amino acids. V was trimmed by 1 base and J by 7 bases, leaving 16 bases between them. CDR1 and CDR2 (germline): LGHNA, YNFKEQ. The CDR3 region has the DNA TGTGCCAGCAGCCAAGGAGGTGCCCGAGGGATTGAAGCTTTCTTT. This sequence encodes CASSQGGARGIEAFF.

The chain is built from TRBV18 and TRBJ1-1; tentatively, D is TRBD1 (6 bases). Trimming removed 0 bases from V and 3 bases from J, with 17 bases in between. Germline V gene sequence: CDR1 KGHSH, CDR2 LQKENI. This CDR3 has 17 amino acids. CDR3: CASSPPGTGRGDTEAFF. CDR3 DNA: TGTGCCAGCTCACCACCGGGTACAGGGCGCGGGGACACTGAAGCTTTCTTT.

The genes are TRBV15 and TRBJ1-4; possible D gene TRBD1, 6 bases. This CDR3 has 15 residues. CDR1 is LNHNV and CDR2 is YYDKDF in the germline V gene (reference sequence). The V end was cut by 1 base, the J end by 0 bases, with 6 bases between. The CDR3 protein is CATSRGTATNEKLFF. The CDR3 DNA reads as TGTGCCACCAGCAGAGGGACAGCAACTAATGAAAAACTGTTTTTT.

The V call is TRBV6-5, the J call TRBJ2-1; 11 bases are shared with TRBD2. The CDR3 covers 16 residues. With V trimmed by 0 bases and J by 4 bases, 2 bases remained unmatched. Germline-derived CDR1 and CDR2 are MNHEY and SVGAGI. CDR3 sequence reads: CASSYSSGGVYNEQFF. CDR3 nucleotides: TGTGCCAGCAGTTACTCTAGCGGGGGGGTTTACAATGAGCAGTTCTTC.

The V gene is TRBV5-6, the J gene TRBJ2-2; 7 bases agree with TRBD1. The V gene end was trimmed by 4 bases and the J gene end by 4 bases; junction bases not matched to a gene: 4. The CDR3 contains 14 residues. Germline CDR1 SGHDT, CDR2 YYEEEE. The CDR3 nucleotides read TGTGCCAGCAGCGTCGGGACAGTCACCGGGGAGCTGTTTTTT. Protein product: CASSVGTVTGELFF.

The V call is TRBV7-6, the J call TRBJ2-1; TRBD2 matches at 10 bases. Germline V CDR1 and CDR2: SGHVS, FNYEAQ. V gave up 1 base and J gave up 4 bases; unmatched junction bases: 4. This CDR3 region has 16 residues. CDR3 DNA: TGTGCCAGCAGCTTAGATGGTAGCGGGGGGTACAATGAGCAGTTCTTC. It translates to CASSLDGSGGYNEQFF.

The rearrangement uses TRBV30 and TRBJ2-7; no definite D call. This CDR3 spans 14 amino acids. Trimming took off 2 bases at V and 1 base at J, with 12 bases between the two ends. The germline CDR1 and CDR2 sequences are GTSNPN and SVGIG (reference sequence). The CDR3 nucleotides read TGTGCCTGGAGTCGCCACCGCTTATCCTACGAGCAGTACTTC. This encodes CAWSRHRLSYEQYF.

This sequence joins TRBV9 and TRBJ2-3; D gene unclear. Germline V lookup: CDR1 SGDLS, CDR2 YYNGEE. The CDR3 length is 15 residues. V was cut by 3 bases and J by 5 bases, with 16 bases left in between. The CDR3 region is CASSASPGLVDTQYF. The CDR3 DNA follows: TGTGCCAGCAGCGCCTCCCCGGGTCTGGTAGATACGCAGTATTTT.

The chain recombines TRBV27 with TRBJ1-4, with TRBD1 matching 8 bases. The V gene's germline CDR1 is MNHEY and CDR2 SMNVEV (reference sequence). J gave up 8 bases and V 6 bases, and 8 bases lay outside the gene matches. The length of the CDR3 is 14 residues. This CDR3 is CASSWTGSQEKLFF. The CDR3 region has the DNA TGTGCCAGCAGCTGGACAGGGAGCCAGGAAAAACTGTTTTTT.

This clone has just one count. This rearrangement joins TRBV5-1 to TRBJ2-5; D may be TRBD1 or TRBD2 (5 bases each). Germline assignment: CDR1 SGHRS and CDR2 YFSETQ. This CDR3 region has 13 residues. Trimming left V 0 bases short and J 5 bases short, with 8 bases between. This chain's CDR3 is CASSLGGAETQYF. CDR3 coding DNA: TGCGCCAGCAGCTTGGGAGGGGCGGAGACCCAGTACTTC.

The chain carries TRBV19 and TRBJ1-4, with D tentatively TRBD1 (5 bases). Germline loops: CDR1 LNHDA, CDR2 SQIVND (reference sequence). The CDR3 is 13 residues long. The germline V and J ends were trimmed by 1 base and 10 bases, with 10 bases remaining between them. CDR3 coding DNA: TGTGCCAGTAGTATAGGCCAGGGACGAAAACTGTTTTTT. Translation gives CASSIGQGRKLFF.

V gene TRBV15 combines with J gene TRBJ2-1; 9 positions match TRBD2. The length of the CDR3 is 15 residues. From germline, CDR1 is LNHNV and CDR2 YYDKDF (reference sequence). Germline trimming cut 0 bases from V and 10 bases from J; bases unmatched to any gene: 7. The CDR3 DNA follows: TGTGCCACCAGCAGAGAAGGACTAGCGACCGAAGAGCAGTTCTTC. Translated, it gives CATSREGLATEEQFF.

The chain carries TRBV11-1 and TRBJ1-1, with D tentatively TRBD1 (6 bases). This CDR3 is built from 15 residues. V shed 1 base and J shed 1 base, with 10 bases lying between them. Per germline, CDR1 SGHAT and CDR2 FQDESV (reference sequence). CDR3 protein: CASSLDQGWNTEAFF. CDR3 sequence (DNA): TGTGCCAGCAGCTTAGATCAGGGGTGGAACACTGAAGCTTTCTTT.

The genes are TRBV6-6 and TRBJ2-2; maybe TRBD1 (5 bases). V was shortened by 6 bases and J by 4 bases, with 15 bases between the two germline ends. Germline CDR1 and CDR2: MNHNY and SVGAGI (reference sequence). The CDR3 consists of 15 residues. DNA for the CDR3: TGTGCCAGCAGCCGATTGGGGCTCGGCACCGGGGAGCTGTTTTTT. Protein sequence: CASSRLGLGTGELFF.

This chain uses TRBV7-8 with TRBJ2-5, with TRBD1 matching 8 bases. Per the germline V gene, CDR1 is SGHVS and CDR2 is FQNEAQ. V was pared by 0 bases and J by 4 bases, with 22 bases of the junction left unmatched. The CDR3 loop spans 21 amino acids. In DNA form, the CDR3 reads TGTGCCAGCAGCTTAGCTGTCGGGGTGACAGGGGTGTGGCGGGTACCAGAGACCCAGTACTTC. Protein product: CASSLAVGVTGVWRVPETQYF.

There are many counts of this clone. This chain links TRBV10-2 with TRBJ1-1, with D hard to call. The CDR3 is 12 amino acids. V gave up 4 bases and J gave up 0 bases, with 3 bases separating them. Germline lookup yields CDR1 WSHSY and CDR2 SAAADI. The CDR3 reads CASSGMNTEAFF. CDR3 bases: TGCGCCAGCAGTGGGATGAACACTGAAGCTTTCTTT.

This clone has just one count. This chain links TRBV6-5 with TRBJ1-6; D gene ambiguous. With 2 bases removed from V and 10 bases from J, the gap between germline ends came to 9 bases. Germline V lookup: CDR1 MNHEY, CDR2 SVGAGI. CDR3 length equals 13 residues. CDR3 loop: CASSYQRMSPLHF. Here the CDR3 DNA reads TGTGCCAGCAGTTACCAACGGATGTCACCCCTCCACTTT.

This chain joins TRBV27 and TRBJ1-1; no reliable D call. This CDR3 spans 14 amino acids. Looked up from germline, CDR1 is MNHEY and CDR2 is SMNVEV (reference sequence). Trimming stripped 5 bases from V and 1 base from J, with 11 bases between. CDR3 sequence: CASSLGRQNTEAFF. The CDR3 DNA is TGTGCCAGCAGTCTCGGACGGCAGAACACTGAAGCTTTCTTT.

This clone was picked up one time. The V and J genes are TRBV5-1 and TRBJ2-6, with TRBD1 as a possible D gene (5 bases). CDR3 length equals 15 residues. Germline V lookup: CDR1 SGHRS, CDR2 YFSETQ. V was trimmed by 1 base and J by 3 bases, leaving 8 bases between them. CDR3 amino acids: CASSLWGSGANVLTF. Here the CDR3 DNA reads TGCGCCAGCAGCTTGTGGGGCAGTGGGGCCAACGTCCTGACTTTC. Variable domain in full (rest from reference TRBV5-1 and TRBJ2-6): KAGVTQTPRYLIKTRGQQVTLSCSPISGHRSVSWYQQTPGQGLQFLFEYFSETQRNKGNFPGRFSGRQFSNSRSEMNVSTLELGDSALYLCASSLWGSGANVLTFGAGSRLTVL.